The 30 T cell receptor beta chains below all came from one sample that was sequenced in a study of STAT3 mutations in large granular lymphocyte leukemia. Study observations and caveats: In T-cell large granular lymphocyte leukemia, about half of patients showed multiple immunodominant subclonotypes.

Produced via immunoSEQ multiplex PCR; TCRdb's table is partial and in-frame only. The sample shows approximately 30,000 clones, over 60% of them seen only once. These receptors have no identified antigens. Sequenced input: peripheral blood mononuclear cells. The receptor set was obtained from a woman aged 45-65 years with T-cell large granular lymphocyte leukemia. Some clones in this sample may be carry-over from other donors' samples.

The CDR3 is CASSFSAGADTQYF. DNA for the CDR3: TGCGCCAGCAGCTTTTCAGCGGGAGCAGATACGCAGTATTTT. The J gene is TRBJ2-3, the V gene TRBV5-1, with 8 nucleotides matching TRBD2. The CDR3 is 14 amino acids. V was clipped by 2 bases and J by 4 bases; unmatched bases: 3. CDR1 is SGHRS, CDR2 YFSETQ, per germline. Full variable domain (remainder filled in from reference TRBV5-1 and TRBJ2-3): KAGVTQTPRYLIKTRGQQVTLSCSPISGHRSVSWYQQTPGQGLQFLFEYFSETQRNKGNFPGRFSGRQFSNSRSEMNVSTLELGDSALYLCASSFSAGADTQYFGPGTRLTVL.

The rearrangement joins TRBV7-9 to TRBJ1-4; 7 bases fit TRBD1. Germline values: CDR1 SEHNR, CDR2 FQNEAQ (reference sequence). The CDR3 loop spans 16 amino acids. V lost 5 bases and J lost 0; bases outside the gene matches: 6. CDR3 loop: CASSNTQGATNEKLFF. The CDR3 coding sequence is TGTGCCAGCAGCAATACCCAGGGGGCAACTAATGAAAAACTGTTTTTT.

The V call is TRBV30, the J call TRBJ1-2, with D uncertain. This CDR3 has 13 residues. Germline loops: CDR1 GTSNPN, CDR2 SVGIG (reference sequence). V was cut by 4 bases and J by 8 bases, with 17 bases left in between. CDR3 nucleotide sequence: TGTGCCTGGAATAAGGCAATGGCGCGAGGCTACACCTTC. This codes for CAWNKAMARGYTF.

The gene calls are TRBV5-6 and TRBJ2-7; no reliable D call. Germline V gene sequence: CDR1 SGHDT, CDR2 YYEEEE. Trimming took 4 bases from V and 3 from J, leaving 17 bases between them. This CDR3 has 15 amino acids. The CDR3 coding sequence is TGTGCCAGCAGCAGACCACCTAGGGAAGGCTACGAGCAGTACTTC. Translated: CASSRPPREGYEQYF.

This chain links TRBV19 with TRBJ1-5, with D unclear. The CDR3 consists of 14 residues. The germline V and J ends were trimmed by 9 bases and 0 bases, with 12 bases remaining between them. From germline, CDR1 is LNHDA and CDR2 SQIVND (reference sequence). The CDR3 reads CASGRRSSNQPQHF. In DNA form, the CDR3 reads TGTGCCAGCGGGAGACGATCTAGCAATCAGCCCCAGCATTTT.

J is TRBJ2-3 and V is TRBV5-1, with a possible D match to TRBD2 (5 bases). The germline V and J ends were trimmed by 1 base and 6 bases, with 12 bases remaining between them. Germline assignment: CDR1 SGHRS and CDR2 YFSETQ. This CDR3 is built from 14 residues. CDR3 protein: CASSLNAGMDTQYF. The CDR3 nucleotides read TGCGCCAGCAGCTTGAATGCGGGTATGGATACGCAGTATTTT. The variable domain in full, completed from reference TRBV5-1 and TRBJ2-3, reads KAGVTQTPRYLIKTRGQQVTLSCSPISGHRSVSWYQQTPGQGLQFLFEYFSETQRNKGNFPGRFSGRQFSNSRSEMNVSTLELGDSALYLCASSLNAGMDTQYFGPGTRLTVL.

A note on this clone: A junction boundary mismatches the germline segment, possibly from a read error. Here the CDR3 reads CASRLDATAYEKLFF. CDR3 DNA sequence: TGTGCCAGTAGATTAGACGCCACCGCATATGAGAAACTGTTTTTT. The rearrangement uses TRBV19 and TRBJ1-4, with unresolved D. This CDR3 region has 15 residues. In germline, CDR1 is LNHDA, CDR2 SQIVND (reference sequence). Supplemented by reference TRBV19 and TRBJ1-4, the full variable domain reads DGGITQSPKYLFRKEGQNVTLSCEQNLNHDAMYWYRQDPGQGLRLIYYSQIVNDFQKGDIAEGYSVSREKKESFPLTVTSAQKNPTAFYLCASRLDATAYEKLFFGSGTQLSVL.

The V gene is TRBV29-1, the J gene TRBJ2-7; 8 nucleotides line up with TRBD2. V lost 6 bases and J lost 2; bases outside the gene matches: 9. Germline V gene data show CDR1 as SQVTM and CDR2 as ANQGSEA. The CDR3 has 14 amino acids. CDR3 residues: CSVTGGGRTYEQYF. The CDR3 coding sequence is TGCAGCGTGACCGGCGGGGGGCGGACCTACGAGCAGTACTTC.

This chain joins TRBV6-1 and TRBJ2-7, with TRBD1 matching 7 bases. Losses at the gene ends were 3 bases for V and 2 bases for J; bases not matched to a gene: 10. Germline CDR1 and CDR2: MNHNS and SASEGT. The CDR3 totals 16 residues. CDR3 residues: CASSDLGQVRPYEQYF. CDR3 coding DNA: TGTGCCAGCAGTGACCTCGGACAGGTACGACCCTACGAGCAGTACTTC.

CDR3 in amino acids: CASSLTGGRQPQHF. The DNA for the CDR3 is TGTGCCAGCAGTTTAACAGGGGGTCGTCAGCCCCAGCATTTT. V is TRBV28 and J is TRBJ1-5; 8 bases fit TRBD1. Trimming at V came to 2 bases and at J to 6 bases, leaving 3 bases not matched to a gene. The germline V gene has CDR1 MDHEN and CDR2 SYDVKM. This CDR3 spans 14 amino acids.

The chain couples TRBV6-6 to TRBJ1-5; a possible D gene is TRBD1 (6 bases). This CDR3 comprises 13 residues. Trimming removed 7 bases from V and 0 bases from J, with 7 bases in between. Germline lookup yields CDR1 MNHNY and CDR2 SVGAGI (reference sequence). CDR3 sequence (DNA): TGTGCCAGCAAGGACAGTAGCAATCAGCCCCAGCATTTT. It specifies CASKDSSNQPQHF.

The rearrangement links TRBV7-9 to TRBJ2-6; D is unresolved. The CDR3 totals 14 residues. Per germline, CDR1 SEHNR and CDR2 FQNEAQ (reference sequence). Trimming cost V 2 bases and J 0 bases, with 2 bases left between them. CDR3: CASSLSSGANVLTF. The CDR3 DNA reads TGTGCCAGCAGCTTATCCTCTGGGGCCAACGTCCTGACTTTC.

The gene calls are TRBV27 and TRBJ2-7; 8 nucleotides match TRBD1. With V trimmed by 4 bases and J by 7 bases, 15 bases remained unmatched. CDR1 MNHEY and CDR2 SMNVEV come from the germline V gene (reference sequence). The CDR3 contains 16 residues. CDR3 residues: CASSYLTGDAPREQYF. The CDR3, as DNA: TGTGCCAGCAGTTACTTGACAGGGGACGCTCCTAGGGAGCAGTACTTC.

The CDR3 region is CSVGFSRNTEAFF. The DNA for the CDR3 is TGCAGCGTTGGATTCTCCCGGAACACTGAAGCTTTCTTT. The chain joins TRBV29-1 to TRBJ1-1; D not resolved. The length of the CDR3 is 13 residues. Germline V CDR1 and CDR2: SQVTM, ANQGSEA. Trimming pared 4 bases from V and 1 base from J, leaving 10 bases between.

This clone appeared a single time. The chain combines TRBV5-5 with TRBJ1-3, with D perhaps matching TRBD1 (6 bases). Per germline, CDR1 SGHKS and CDR2 YYEKEE (reference sequence). V was cut by 3 bases and J by 0 bases, with 13 bases left in between. There are 16 residues in the CDR3. CDR3 in amino acids: CASSSDSGASGNTIYF. In DNA, the CDR3 is TGTGCCAGCAGCTCCGATTCGGGGGCCTCTGGAAACACCATATATTTT.

The rearrangement links TRBV28 to TRBJ2-7; no definite D call. Per the germline V gene, CDR1 is MDHEN and CDR2 is SYDVKM. V was shortened by 5 bases and J by 4 bases, with 15 bases between the two germline ends. The CDR3 sequence is 14 residues long. The CDR3 loop is CASSNLLVPYEQYF. The DNA for the CDR3 is TGTGCCAGCAGTAACCTTCTAGTACCTTACGAGCAGTACTTC.

As regards this clone: Mismatch with germline at one junction end may stem from a read error. This rearrangement joins TRBV20-1 to TRBJ2-7, with D possibly matching TRBD1 (6 bases). The CDR3 consists of 10 residues. Germline lookup yields CDR1 DFQATT and CDR2 SNEGSKA (reference sequence). CDR3 residues: CSAAPGHHRF. The DNA of the CDR3 is TGCAGTGCAGCCCCGGGACACCATAGGTTC.

V gene TRBV7-2 combines with J gene TRBJ2-3, with 7 bases aligning to TRBD2. Germline trimming cut 5 bases from V and 4 bases from J; bases unmatched to any gene: 9. This CDR3 is built from 15 residues. Germline V CDR1 and CDR2: SGHTA, FQGNSA. The CDR3: CASSLGPGLPDTQYF. The CDR3 DNA reads TGTGCCAGCAGCCTGGGGCCGGGACTACCAGATACGCAGTATTTT.

This clone turned up a few times. The V call is TRBV19, the J call TRBJ1-5, with D perhaps matching TRBD1 (5 bases). The length of the CDR3 is 15 residues. Germline V gene lookup returns CDR1 LNHDA and CDR2 SQIVND (reference sequence). The V and J ends lost 6 bases and 1 base respectively, with 13 bases between them. This CDR3 reads CASRGLIGSNQPQHF. The CDR3 coding sequence is TGTGCCAGTAGGGGACTCATCGGGAGCAATCAGCCCCAGCATTTT. Full variable domain (remainder filled in from reference TRBV19 and TRBJ1-5): DGGITQSPKYLFRKEGQNVTLSCEQNLNHDAMYWYRQDPGQGLRLIYYSQIVNDFQKGDIAEGYSVSREKKESFPLTVTSAQKNPTAFYLCASRGLIGSNQPQHFGDGTRLSIL.

This chain uses TRBV30 with TRBJ2-6, with D perhaps matching TRBD2 (5 bases). The CDR3 has 14 amino acids. CDR1 and CDR2 (germline): GTSNPN, SVGIG (reference sequence). Trimming stripped 4 bases from V and 3 bases from J, with 10 bases between. In DNA form, the CDR3 reads TGTGCCTGGAATTCGGGGAGTGGGGCCAACGTCCTGACTTTC. Its translation is CAWNSGSGANVLTF. Full variable domain (remainder filled in from reference TRBV30 and TRBJ2-6): SQTIHQWPATLVQPVGSPLSLECTVEGTSNPNLYWYRQAAGRGLQLLFYSVGIGQISSEVPQNLSASRPQDRQFILSSKKLLLSDSGFYLCAWNSGSGANVLTFGAGSRLTVL.

The rearrangement links TRBV7-9 to TRBJ2-5, with 8 bases fitting TRBD2. Germline V lookup: CDR1 SEHNR, CDR2 FQNEAQ (reference sequence). V lost 1 base to trimming and J lost 5 bases; unmatched junction nucleotides: 6. CDR3 length: 15 residues. The CDR3 sequence: CASSLGLVAGETQYF. The CDR3 nucleotides are TGTGCCAGCAGCTTAGGACTTGTAGCGGGGGAGACCCAGTACTTC.

A single count supports this clone. The rearrangement joins TRBV7-9 to TRBJ1-2, with 9 bases lining up with TRBD1. The CDR3 sequence is 18 residues long. V lost 4 bases and J lost 2; bases outside the gene matches: 14. Germline CDR1 SEHNR, CDR2 FQNEAQ (reference sequence). CDR3 in amino acids: CASSSTTLDRGVNYGYTF. CDR3 nucleotides: TGTGCCAGCAGCTCTACAACACTGGACAGGGGCGTAAACTATGGCTACACCTTC.

The rearrangement uses TRBV6-1 and TRBJ2-7; 10 bases line up with TRBD2. Germline CDR1 and CDR2: MNHNS and SASEGT. The CDR3 runs 15 residues. Trimming at V came to 1 base and at J to 4 bases, leaving 4 bases not matched to a gene. CDR3 nucleotide sequence: TGTGCCAGCAGTGAAGAAGCTAGCGGGAGTTACGAGCAGTACTTC. Translation: CASSEEASGSYEQYF.

The rearrangement links TRBV7-8 to TRBJ2-7; 11 bases are shared with TRBD2. V trimming: 5 bases; J trimming: 4 bases; junction bases outside the gene matches: 4. The CDR3 sequence is 14 residues long. Germline CDR1 reads SGHVS; CDR2 reads FQNEAQ. Here the CDR3 reads CASSRLAGRYEQYF. The CDR3 region has the DNA TGTGCCAGCAGCCGACTAGCGGGACGTTACGAGCAGTACTTC.

V usage is TRBV29-1 and J usage is TRBJ2-2, with TRBD2 matching 7 bases. J was trimmed by 6 bases and V by 4 bases; bases with no gene match: 14. There are 16 residues in the CDR3. The germline gives CDR1 SQVTM, CDR2 ANQGSEA. The CDR3 DNA reads as TGCAGCGTTGGTGGGGACGCGGGAGTAGGGGCCGGGGAGCTGTTTTTT. Encoded protein: CSVGGDAGVGAGELFF.

This clone is termed medium-sized (0.01 to 0.1%). V gene TRBV7-9 combines with J gene TRBJ2-7; perhaps TRBD1 as D (6 bases). V gave up 0 bases and J gave up 2 bases, with 11 bases separating them. This CDR3 comprises 15 residues. CDR1 is SEHNR, CDR2 FQNEAQ, per germline (reference sequence). The DNA of the CDR3 is TGTGCCAGCAGCTTAGCGGTTGACAGGACCTACGAGCAGTACTTC. Its translation is CASSLAVDRTYEQYF.

This clone was observed once. V gene TRBV5-4 combines with J gene TRBJ2-1; TRBD2 agrees at 8 bases. Germline V gene lookup returns CDR1 SGHNT and CDR2 YYREEE (reference sequence). V was pared by 4 bases and J by 1 base, with 4 bases of the junction left unmatched. The length of the CDR3 is 15 residues. Written as DNA, the CDR3 is TGTGCCAGCAGCCCCGGGGGGGCGTCCTACAATGAGCAGTTCTTC. Translating it yields CASSPGGASYNEQFF.

The V gene is TRBV21-1, the J gene TRBJ2-7; the table's D call TRBD1 went unverified against the DNA. TRBV21-1 is annotated as a pseudogene. This CDR3 comprises 14 residues. The CDR3 nucleotides read TGTGCCAGCAGCAAAGACAGATTCTCCTACGAGCAGTACTTC. Its translation: CASSKDRFSYEQYF.

The chain links TRBV18 to TRBJ1-5; no clear D gene. CDR1 KGHSH and CDR2 LQKENI come from the germline V gene. V dropped 6 bases and J dropped 6 bases, with 15 bases sitting between them. This CDR3 comprises 14 residues. The CDR3, as DNA: TGTGCCAGCTCTAACACGGGGTGGGGTCAGCCCCAGCATTTT. As protein: CASSNTGWGQPQHF.

V is TRBV30 and J is TRBJ2-2; D not resolved. The CDR3 contains 13 residues. In germline, CDR1 is GTSNPN, CDR2 SVGIG (reference sequence). V was pared by 3 bases and J by 5 bases, with 10 bases between. CDR3 DNA: TGTGCCTGGAGGAAAGTGGGGACCGGGGAGCTGTTTTTT. This sequence encodes CAWRKVGTGELFF.